A selection of T cell receptor beta chains follows, all from one sample in a study of response to subunit inactivated influenza vaccine. TCRdb re-called the RT-PCR reads through MiXCR, storing one row per CDR3 protein. The table records about 650,000 distinct CDR3 sequences, approximately 15% of them present only once. The material sequenced was PBMCs from blood, taken roughly 15 days before vaccination. These receptors all stem from a man aged 50 to 59 who received an inactivated influenza vaccine. Both conserved end residues are part of each CDR3. Each record gives: J gene, V gene, D gene, CDR3 length, clone size, CDR3 DNA, CDR3 protein. A D gene is named only where the DNA matches it firmly. The size field is filled for only some rows; it gives once, few, many or a size class.

J: TRBJ2-1
V: TRBV4-3
D: TRBD2
length: 18
size: many
DNA: TGCGCCAGCAGCCAAGATGCCACAGGACTAGCGGGAGCATTTGAGCAGTTCTTC
CDR3: CASSQDATGLAGAFEQFF

J: TRBJ2-3
V: TRBV28
D: NA
length: 18
size: many
DNA: TGTGCCAGCAGTTTAAAGGCCAGTCGGATAGATAGCACAGATACGCAGTATTTT
CDR3: CASSLKASRIDSTDTQYF

J: TRBJ2-1
V: TRBV20-1
D: NA
length: 14
size: few
DNA: TGCAGTGCGCTAGGGGGACTCTCCTACAATGAGCAGTTCTTC
CDR3: CSALGGLSYNEQFF

J: TRBJ2-5
V: TRBV5-1
D: NA
length: 14
size: NA
DNA: TGCGCCAGCAGCTTTGTGGAGGGCCAAGAGACCCAGTACTTC
CDR3: CASSFVEGQETQYF

J: TRBJ2-1
V: TRBV20-1
D: TRBD2
length: 16
size: NA
DNA: TGCAGTGCTAGAGGTTTCAAGAGCGGGGGATACAATGAGCAGTTCTTC
CDR3: CSARGFKSGGYNEQFF

J: TRBJ2-2
V: TRBV28
D: TRBD1
length: 11
size: few
DNA: TGTGCCAGCAGGGGACAGGGAGGGCTGTTTTTT
CDR3: CASRGQGGLFF

J: TRBJ2-7
V: TRBV20-1
D: NA
length: 16
size: NA
DNA: TGCAGTGCTAGAGATTTTCGAACAGGGGGGGACTACGAGCAGTACTTC
CDR3: CSARDFRTGGDYEQYF

J: TRBJ1-5
V: TRBV12-3/TRBV12-4
D: NA
length: 13
size: many
DNA: TGTGCCAACTCGCGAGGAGGCAATCAGCCCCAGCATTTT
CDR3: CANSRGGNQPQHF

J: TRBJ2-5
V: TRBV20-1
D: TRBD1
length: 13
size: NA
DNA: TGCAGTGCGCAGAGGGACAGCGGATTGGCCCAGTACTTC
CDR3: CSAQRDSGLAQYF

J: TRBJ2-4
V: TRBV5-1
D: NA
length: 14
size: many
DNA: TGCGCCAGCAGCGCGGGACAGATGCAAAACATTCAGTACTTC
CDR3: CASSAGQMQNIQYF

J: TRBJ2-1
V: TRBV6-2/TRBV6-3
D: NA
length: 14
size: few
DNA: TGTGCCAGCGAGACATCGGGGTATAATGAAGGGCAGTTCTTC
CDR3: CASETSGYNEGQFF

J: TRBJ2-5
V: TRBV29-1
D: NA
length: 15
size: many
DNA: TGCAGCGTTGACAGAGCCGGCAGAAGGGCAGAGACCCAGTACTTC
CDR3: CSVDRAGRRAETQYF

J: TRBJ2-7
V: TRBV14
D: NA
length: 17
size: NA
DNA: TGTGCCAGCAGCCTCCTTGGACTCTCGGGAAGCTCCTACGAGCAGTACTTC
CDR3: CASSLLGLSGSSYEQYF

J: TRBJ2-7
V: TRBV28
D: TRBD2
length: 14
size: NA
DNA: TGTGCCAGCACCCCGGGGGGTCGGGTCTACGAGCAGTACTTC
CDR3: CASTPGGRVYEQYF

J: TRBJ2-7
V: TRBV20-1
D: NA
length: 15
size: NA
DNA: TGCAGTGCTAGAGCAAGCAGTGTGGGTCTCTACGAGCAGTACTTC
CDR3: CSARASSVGLYEQYF

J: TRBJ2-7
V: TRBV20-1
D: TRBD1
length: 14
size: NA
DNA: TGCAGTGCGAGTAGGACAGGGGTGAAGCGCGAGCAGTACTTC
CDR3: CSASRTGVKREQYF

J: TRBJ2-3
V: TRBV6-2/TRBV6-3
D: NA
length: 15
size: NA
DNA: TGTGCCAGCAGTTACCAGGGTTGGGACACAGATACGCAGTATTTT
CDR3: CASSYQGWDTDTQYF

J: TRBJ2-7
V: TRBV2
D: NA
length: 14
size: few
DNA: TGTGCCAGCAGGCGGGACAGCTTAGCCTACGAGCAGTACTTC
CDR3: CASRRDSLAYEQYF

J: TRBJ2-2
V: TRBV6-1
D: NA
length: 12
size: NA
DNA: TGTGCCAGCATAAGACAAACCGGGGAGCTGTTTTTT
CDR3: CASIRQTGELFF

J: TRBJ2-3
V: TRBV4-3
D: NA
length: 17
size: NA
DNA: TGCGCCAGCAGCCAAGTTTACACGAGTATCAGTCCAGATACGCAGTATTTT
CDR3: CASSQVYTSISPDTQYF

J: TRBJ1-3
V: TRBV15
D: NA
length: 16
size: many
DNA: TGTGCCACCAGCAGAGATTTCCAGGGGACTGGAAACACCATATATTTT
CDR3: CATSRDFQGTGNTIYF

J: TRBJ2-7
V: TRBV6-2/TRBV6-3
D: TRBD1
length: 15
size: few
DNA: TGTGCCAGCAGTTCCGGGACAGTGGATCTTTACGAGCAGTACTTC
CDR3: CASSSGTVDLYEQYF

J: TRBJ1-3
V: TRBV7-2
D: NA
length: 15
size: few
DNA: TGTGCCAGCGTTGAGGGTTCAGGGCTAGGAAACACCATATATTTT
CDR3: CASVEGSGLGNTIYF

J: TRBJ2-7
V: TRBV6-1
D: NA
length: 16
size: few
DNA: TGTGCCAGCAGTGAAGCATCTAGGACTAAGGTGCACGAGCAGTACTTC
CDR3: CASSEASRTKVHEQYF

J: TRBJ2-1
V: TRBV27
D: NA
length: 14
size: NA
DNA: TGTGCCAGCAATAGGGTGGGGGCCTACAATGAGCAGTTCTTC
CDR3: CASNRVGAYNEQFF

J: TRBJ2-1
V: TRBV11-3
D: NA
length: 13
size: NA
DNA: TGTGCCAGCAGCTTAGAGGGCCTAGCAGCGCAGTTCTTC
CDR3: CASSLEGLAAQFF

J: TRBJ2-7
V: TRBV7-8
D: TRBD2
length: 16
size: NA
DNA: TGTGCCAGCAGCTCAAATATCCGCTTGGGGGGGAGCGAGCAGTACTTC
CDR3: CASSSNIRLGGSEQYF

J: TRBJ2-1
V: TRBV15
D: TRBD2
length: 15
size: few
DNA: TGTGCCACCAGCACCCTAGCGGGCCTTAACAATGAGCAGTTCTTC
CDR3: CATSTLAGLNNEQFF

J: TRBJ2-1
V: TRBV12-3/TRBV12-4
D: NA
length: 9
size: NA
DNA: TGTGCCACGGGTCTAGAGCACTTCTTC
CDR3: CATGLEHFF

J: TRBJ2-3
V: TRBV20-1
D: NA
length: 13
size: NA
DNA: TGCAGTGCCCCGGACAGATACACAGATACGCAGTATTTT
CDR3: CSAPDRYTDTQYF

J: TRBJ2-1
V: TRBV19
D: NA
length: 13
size: NA
DNA: TGTGCCAGTACTAACCGGCCTAGGGATGAGCAGTTCTTC
CDR3: CASTNRPRDEQFF

J: TRBJ2-7
V: TRBV28
D: NA
length: 16
size: few
DNA: TGTGCCAGCAGTAACCCCCGGACTCACAGCTCCTACGAGCAGTACTTC
CDR3: CASSNPRTHSSYEQYF

J: TRBJ2-5
V: TRBV7-8
D: NA
length: 14
size: NA
DNA: TGTGCCAGCAGCCGACGGGACGGGGGAGAGACCCAGTACTTC
CDR3: CASSRRDGGETQYF

J: TRBJ1-2
V: TRBV12-3/TRBV12-4
D: NA
length: 13
size: many
DNA: TGTGCCAGCAGTCCGGATGGAGCCTATGGCTACACCTTC
CDR3: CASSPDGAYGYTF

J: TRBJ2-7
V: TRBV19
D: NA
length: 13
size: many
DNA: TGTGCCAGTAGTATTCCTGGACGCCCAGAGCAGTACTTC
CDR3: CASSIPGRPEQYF

J: TRBJ2-7
V: TRBV20-1
D: TRBD1
length: 13
size: NA
DNA: TGCAGTGCTTTCGCAGGGGGCGCTTACGAGCAGTACTTC
CDR3: CSAFAGGAYEQYF

J: TRBJ2-7
V: TRBV9
D: TRBD1
length: 13
size: NA
DNA: TGTGCCAGCAGCGGACAGGGAAGCAACGAGCAGTACTTC
CDR3: CASSGQGSNEQYF

J: TRBJ2-1
V: TRBV7-9
D: NA
length: 13
size: NA
DNA: TGTGCCAGCAGCTTGGGCCCCCCGGGTGAGCAGTTCTTC
CDR3: CASSLGPPGEQFF

J: TRBJ2-3
V: TRBV11-2
D: TRBD2
length: 16
size: NA
DNA: TGTGCCAGCAGCTCCGGGACTAGCTCACGCACAGATACGCAGTATTTT
CDR3: CASSSGTSSRTDTQYF

J: TRBJ2-1
V: TRBV12-3/TRBV12-4
D: TRBD1
length: 14
size: many
DNA: TGTGCCAGCAGTCCCCGGACAGGGGGCGGTGAGCAGTTCTTC
CDR3: CASSPRTGGGEQFF

J: TRBJ2-7
V: TRBV10-3
D: NA
length: 12
size: NA
DNA: TGTGCCAGCCAACAGGGATATTACGAGCAGTACTTC
CDR3: CASQQGYYEQYF

J: TRBJ2-1
V: TRBV9
D: NA
length: 12
size: few
DNA: TGTGCCAGCAGCGCGGATTACAATGAGCAGTTCTTC
CDR3: CASSADYNEQFF

J: TRBJ2-1
V: TRBV18
D: NA
length: 15
size: many
DNA: TGTGCCAGCTCACCGGAAGACACTGGGCCACATGAGCAGTTCTTC
CDR3: CASSPEDTGPHEQFF

J: TRBJ2-3
V: TRBV24-1
D: TRBD1
length: 17
size: few
DNA: TGTGCCACCAGTGATACGGACAGGCCGGGCGGCACAGATACGCAGTATTTT
CDR3: CATSDTDRPGGTDTQYF

J: TRBJ2-5
V: TRBV6-1
D: TRBD1
length: 15
size: few
DNA: TGTGCCAGCAGTGAAGCAGCAGGGGGCGTAGGGACCCAGTACTTC
CDR3: CASSEAAGGVGTQYF

J: TRBJ1-5
V: TRBV29-1
D: NA
length: 15
size: NA
DNA: TGCAGCGTTGCGGAGGGGCGGGGGAGCAATCAGCCCCAGCATTTT
CDR3: CSVAEGRGSNQPQHF

J: TRBJ2-3
V: TRBV29-1
D: NA
length: 15
size: NA
DNA: TGCAGCGTTGTTTCCGTGAGCGCCCGCACAGATACGCAGTATTTT
CDR3: CSVVSVSARTDTQYF

J: TRBJ2-7
V: TRBV5-1
D: NA
length: 14
size: many
DNA: TGCGCCAGCAGCCCCCGGGACCCGTCGTGGGGGCAGTACTTC
CDR3: CASSPRDPSWGQYF

J: TRBJ2-1
V: TRBV11-2
D: NA
length: 12
size: many
DNA: TGTGCCAGCAGCTTAGACCGGGGTGAGCAGTTCTTC
CDR3: CASSLDRGEQFF

J: TRBJ2-1
V: TRBV5-1
D: NA
length: 18
size: few
DNA: TGCGCCAGCAGCTTGGCCCCCGATATATGGACCCCTTACAATGAGCAGTTCTTC
CDR3: CASSLAPDIWTPYNEQFF

J: TRBJ2-7
V: TRBV5-1
D: NA
length: 18
size: few
DNA: TGCGCCAGCAGCTTGACCCCAGCCCTCGGGACCTCCTCCTACGAGCAGTACTTC
CDR3: CASSLTPALGTSSYEQYF

J: TRBJ2-3
V: TRBV20-1
D: NA
length: 13
size: few
DNA: TGCAGTGCTCGGGGGTCTCTGCGACATACGCAGTATTTT
CDR3: CSARGSLRHTQYF